Listed below are T cell receptor beta chains from one sample, sequenced in a study of CD8 T cells in Susac syndrome. TCRdb redid the calling of the immunoSEQ multiplex PCR reads with MiXCR, one entry per CDR3 protein. The sample shows around 220,000 distinct CDR3 sequences, roughly 92% of them seen only once. The sequencing sample was made of CD8+ T cells from PBMCs. The receptors shown here come from a human donor with multiple sclerosis. The CDR3 runs from the conserved cysteine through the conserved F or W. A D gene is named only where the DNA matches it firmly.

v_gene	len	j_gene	d_gene	CDR3nt	CDR3aa
TRBV18	15	TRBJ2-1	TRBD2	TGTGCCAGCTCACCAGAGAGCGGGGGGGCCAATGAGCAGTTCTTC	CASSPESGGANEQFF
TRBV2	16	TRBJ1-5	-	TGTGCCAGCAGCCCCACAGAGTCTTATAGCAATCAGCCCCAGCATTTT	CASSPTESYSNQPQHF
TRBV7-6	15	TRBJ1-3	-	TGTGCCAGCAGCTTAACGCCGTCTTCTGGAAACACCATATATTTT	CASSLTPSSGNTIYF
TRBV27	14	TRBJ2-7	TRBD1	TGTGCCAGCAGTTTGCAACAGGGGGGCTACGAGCAGTACTTC	CASSLQQGGYEQYF
TRBV28	14	TRBJ2-5	-	TGTGCCAGCAGTTCCCGACAGTGGAGAGAGACCCAGTACTTC	CASSSRQWRETQYF
TRBV4-1	17	TRBJ2-3	TRBD2	TGCGCCAGCAGCCCCAGTGGGACTAGCGTCTTGGTAGATACGCAGTATTTT	CASSPSGTSVLVDTQYF
TRBV19	15	TRBJ2-5	-	TGTGCCAGTAGTATACTCGGCTCAGTCCAAGAGACCCAGTACTTC	CASSILGSVQETQYF
TRBV10-2	13	TRBJ1-2	TRBD1	TGCGCCAGCACCGAACAGGGGGTGGCTGGCTACACCTTC	CASTEQGVAGYTF
TRBV4-1	14	TRBJ2-6	-	TGCGCCAGCAGCCCCGGGGCTGGGGCCAACGTCCTGACTTTC	CASSPGAGANVLTF
TRBV4-3	17	TRBJ2-7	-	TGCGCCAGCAGCCAAGACCGCGGGACACCCATTATCTACGAGCAGTACTTC	CASSQDRGTPIIYEQYF